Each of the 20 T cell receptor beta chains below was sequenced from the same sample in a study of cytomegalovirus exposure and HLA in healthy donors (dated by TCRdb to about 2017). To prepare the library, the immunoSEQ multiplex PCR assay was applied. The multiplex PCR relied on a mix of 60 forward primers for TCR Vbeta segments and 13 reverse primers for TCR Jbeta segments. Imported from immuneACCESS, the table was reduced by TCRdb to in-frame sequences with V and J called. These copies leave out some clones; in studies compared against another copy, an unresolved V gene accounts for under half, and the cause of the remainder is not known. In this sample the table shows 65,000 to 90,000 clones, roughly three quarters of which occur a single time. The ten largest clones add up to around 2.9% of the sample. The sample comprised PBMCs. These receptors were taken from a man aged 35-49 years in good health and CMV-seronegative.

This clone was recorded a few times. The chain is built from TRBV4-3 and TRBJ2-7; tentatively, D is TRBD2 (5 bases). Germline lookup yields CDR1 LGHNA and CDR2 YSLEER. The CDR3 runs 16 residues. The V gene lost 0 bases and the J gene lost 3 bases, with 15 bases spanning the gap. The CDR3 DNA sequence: TGCGCCAGCAGCCAAGATAGGACTGACCGCCTCTACGAGCAGTACTTC. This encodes CASSQDRTDRLYEQYF.

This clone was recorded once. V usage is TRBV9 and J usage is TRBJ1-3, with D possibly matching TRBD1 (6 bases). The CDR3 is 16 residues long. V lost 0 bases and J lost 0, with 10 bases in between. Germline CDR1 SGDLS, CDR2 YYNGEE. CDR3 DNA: TGTGCCAGCAGCGTAGGGGACACTTTCTCTGGAAACACCATATATTTT. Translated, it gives CASSVGDTFSGNTIYF.

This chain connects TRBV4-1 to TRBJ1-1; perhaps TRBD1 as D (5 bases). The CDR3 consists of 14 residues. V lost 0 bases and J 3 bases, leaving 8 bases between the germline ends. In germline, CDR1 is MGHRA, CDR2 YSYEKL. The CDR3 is CASSQDWGDTEAFF. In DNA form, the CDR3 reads TGCGCCAGCAGCCAAGATTGGGGGGACACTGAAGCTTTCTTT.

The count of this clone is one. In DNA, the CDR3 is TGTGCCAGCAGCCGACAGTACAATGAGCAGTTCTTC. This translates into CASSRQYNEQFF. The rearrangement joins TRBV2 to TRBJ2-1; tentative D call: TRBD1 (5 bases). This CDR3 has 12 amino acids. Trimming removed 6 bases at V and 4 bases at J, with 7 bases between. CDR1 and CDR2 from the germline V gene are SNHLY and FYNNEI.

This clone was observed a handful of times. This CDR3 is CASSLWESNQYF. CDR3 in DNA: TGTGCCAGCAGCCTCTGGGAGTCGAATCAGTACTTC. V and J are TRBV7-9 and TRBJ2-7, with a weak D call TRBD2 (5 bases). CDR1 is SEHNR and CDR2 is FQNEAQ in the germline V gene (reference sequence). Trimming took off 5 bases at V and 10 bases at J, with 15 bases between the two ends. The CDR3 is made up of 12 amino acids.

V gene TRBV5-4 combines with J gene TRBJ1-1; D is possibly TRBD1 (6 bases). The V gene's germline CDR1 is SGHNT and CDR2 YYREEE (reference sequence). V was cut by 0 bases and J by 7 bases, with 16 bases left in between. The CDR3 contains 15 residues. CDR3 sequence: CASSLVSQGSGEAFF. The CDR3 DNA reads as TGTGCCAGCAGCTTGGTGTCGCAGGGGTCGGGTGAAGCTTTCTTT.

CDR3 coding DNA: TGCGCCAGCAGCGGACAGAGGGGTAACTATGGCTACACCTTC. It translates to CASSGQRGNYGYTF. The chain recombines TRBV23-1 with TRBJ1-2, with D tentatively TRBD1 (6 bases). TRBV23-1 is an open reading frame whose function is uncertain. CDR3 size: 14 residues. Trimming stripped 6 bases from V and 1 base from J, with 12 bases between.

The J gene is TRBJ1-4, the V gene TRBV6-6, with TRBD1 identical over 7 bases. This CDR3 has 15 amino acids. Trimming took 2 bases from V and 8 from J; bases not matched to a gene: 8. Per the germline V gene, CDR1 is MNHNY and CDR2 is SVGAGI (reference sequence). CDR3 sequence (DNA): TGTGCCAGCAGTTACCCGGCAGGGGGTAAGGAAAAACTGTTTTTT. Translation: CASSYPAGGKEKLFF.

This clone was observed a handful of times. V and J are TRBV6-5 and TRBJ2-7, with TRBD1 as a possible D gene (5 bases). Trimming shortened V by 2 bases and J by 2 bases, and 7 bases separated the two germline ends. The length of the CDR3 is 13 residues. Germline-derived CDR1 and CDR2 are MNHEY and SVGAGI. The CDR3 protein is CASSYLDTYEQYF. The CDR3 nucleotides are TGTGCCAGCAGTTACCTGGACACCTACGAGCAGTACTTC.

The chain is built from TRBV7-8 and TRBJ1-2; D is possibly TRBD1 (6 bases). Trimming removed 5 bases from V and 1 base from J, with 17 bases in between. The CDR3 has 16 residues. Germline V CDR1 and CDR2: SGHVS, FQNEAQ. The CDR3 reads CASSNYTGILNYGYTF. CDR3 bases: TGTGCCAGCAGCAACTATACAGGGATCCTTAACTATGGCTACACCTTC.

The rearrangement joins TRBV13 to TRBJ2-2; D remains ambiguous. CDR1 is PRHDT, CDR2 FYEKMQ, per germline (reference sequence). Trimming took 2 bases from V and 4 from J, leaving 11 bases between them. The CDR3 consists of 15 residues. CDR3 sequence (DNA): TGTGCCAGCAGCTTACCCACTTTTGGCACCGGGGAGCTGTTTTTT. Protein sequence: CASSLPTFGTGELFF.

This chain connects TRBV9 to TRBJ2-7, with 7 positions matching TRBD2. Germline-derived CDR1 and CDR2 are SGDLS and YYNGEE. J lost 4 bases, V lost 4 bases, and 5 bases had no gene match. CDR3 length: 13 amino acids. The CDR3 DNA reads TGTGCCAGCAGCCCCCGGGAGGATTACGAGCAGTACTTC. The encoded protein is CASSPREDYEQYF. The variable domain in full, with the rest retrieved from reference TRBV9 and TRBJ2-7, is DSGVTQTPKHLITATGQRVTLRCSPRSGDLSVYWYQQSLDQGLQFLIQYYNGEERAKGNILERFSAQQFPDLHSELNLSSLELGDSALYFCASSPREDYEQYFGPGTRLTVT.

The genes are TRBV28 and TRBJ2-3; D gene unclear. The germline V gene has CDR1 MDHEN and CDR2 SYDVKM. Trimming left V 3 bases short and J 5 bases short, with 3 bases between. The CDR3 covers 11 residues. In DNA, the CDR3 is TGTGCCAGCAGTTTCCGAGATACGCAGTATTTT. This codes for CASSFRDTQYF.

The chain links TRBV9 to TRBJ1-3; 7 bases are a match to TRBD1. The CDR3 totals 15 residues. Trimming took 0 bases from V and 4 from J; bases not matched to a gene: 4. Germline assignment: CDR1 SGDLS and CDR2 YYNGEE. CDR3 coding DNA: TGTGCCAGCAGCGTAGCACAGGGGCCGGGAAACACCATATATTTT. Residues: CASSVAQGPGNTIYF.

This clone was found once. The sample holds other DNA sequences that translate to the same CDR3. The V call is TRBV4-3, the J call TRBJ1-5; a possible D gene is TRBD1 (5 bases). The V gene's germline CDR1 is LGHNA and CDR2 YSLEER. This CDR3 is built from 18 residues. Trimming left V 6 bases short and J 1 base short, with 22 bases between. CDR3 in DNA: TGCGCCAGCAGTCTCTTCTCGGGGGGGGGTTCGAGCAATCAGCCCCAGCATTTT. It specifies CASSLFSGGGSSNQPQHF.

CDR3 coding DNA: TGTGCCAGCAGCCCCCCGGGACAGGGGATTCGAGCGAACACCGGGGAGCTGTTTTTT. Translating it yields CASSPPGQGIRANTGELFF. V usage is TRBV4-2 and J usage is TRBJ2-2; 10 bases are a match to TRBD1. The CDR3 extends over 19 amino acids. From germline, CDR1 is LGHNA and CDR2 YNFKEQ. Unmatched junction bases numbered 11, after V lost 4 bases and J lost 0 bases.

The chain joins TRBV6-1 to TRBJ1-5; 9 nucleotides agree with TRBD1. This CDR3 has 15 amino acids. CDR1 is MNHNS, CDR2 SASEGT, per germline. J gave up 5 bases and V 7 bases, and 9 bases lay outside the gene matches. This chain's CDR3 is CASKRTGASDQPQHF. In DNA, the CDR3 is TGTGCCAGCAAGAGGACAGGGGCGTCAGATCAGCCCCAGCATTTT.

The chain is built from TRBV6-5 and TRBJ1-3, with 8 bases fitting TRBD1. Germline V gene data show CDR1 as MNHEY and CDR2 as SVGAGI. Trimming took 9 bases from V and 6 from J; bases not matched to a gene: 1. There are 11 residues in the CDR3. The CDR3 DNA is TGTGCCAGTCAGGGGGCAAACACCATATATTTT. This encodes CASQGANTIYF.

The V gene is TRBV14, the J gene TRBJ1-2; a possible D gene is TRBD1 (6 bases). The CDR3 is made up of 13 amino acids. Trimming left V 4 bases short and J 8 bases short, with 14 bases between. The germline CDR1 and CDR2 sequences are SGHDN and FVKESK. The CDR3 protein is CASSPYREGGYTF. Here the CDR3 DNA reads TGTGCCAGCAGCCCCTACAGGGAGGGCGGCTACACCTTC. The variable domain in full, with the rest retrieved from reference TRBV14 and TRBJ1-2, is EAGVTQFPSHSVIEKGQTVTLRCDPISGHDNLYWYRRVMGKEIKFLLHFVKESKQDESGMPNNRFLAERTGGTYSTLKVQPAELEDSGVYFCASSPYREGGYTFGSGTRLTVV.

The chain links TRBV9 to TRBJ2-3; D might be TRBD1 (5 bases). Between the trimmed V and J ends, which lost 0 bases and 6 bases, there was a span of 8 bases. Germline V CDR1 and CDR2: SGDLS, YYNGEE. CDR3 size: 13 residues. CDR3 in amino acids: CASSVATEDTQYF. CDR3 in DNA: TGTGCCAGCAGCGTAGCGACAGAGGATACGCAGTATTTT.